This T cell receptor beta chain was obtained from a study of blood T cell repertoires in COVID-19. Turning to the study itself: The United States, Italy and Spain provided the acute and convalescent COVID-19 samples.

TCRdb keeps only in-frame clones here, not all; method: immunoSEQ multiplex PCR. The table records 140,000 or so clones, 80% to 90% of them present only once. The CDR3 runs to 14 residues. V was trimmed by 7 bases and J by 5 bases, leaving 15 bases between them. In germline, CDR1 is LNHDA, CDR2 SQIVND (reference sequence). This TCR was recovered from a woman in her 50s with acute or convalescent COVID-19. The rearrangement joins TRBV19 to TRBJ1-5; possible D gene TRBD1, 5 bases. Specimen: peripheral blood. CDR3: CASIPQGGDQPQHF. The CDR3 DNA follows: TGTGCCAGTATTCCTCAGGGAGGGGATCAGCCCCAGCATTTT.